The T cell receptor beta chain described here comes from a study of T cell responses to AZD1222 COVID-19 vaccine. Clones were sequenced by immunoSEQ multiplex PCR, and TCRdb holds only the in-frame ones, with some missing. This table holds some 100,000 clones, approximately 87% found once. Losses at the gene ends were 6 bases for V and 3 bases for J; bases not matched to a gene: 4. The CDR3 is 13 amino acids. The germline CDR1 and CDR2 sequences are KGHSH and LQKENI. This receptor was taken from an adult in good health. V and J are TRBV18 and TRBJ2-7; TRBD1 aligns across 8 bases. Specimen: peripheral blood, collected on day 0 of AZD1222 vaccination. CDR3 amino acids: CASSAGQGYEQYF. In DNA form, the CDR3 reads TGTGCCAGCTCGGCAGGACAGGGCTACGAGCAGTACTTC.